The next 5 T cell receptor beta chains were all read from a single sample in a study of cytomegalovirus exposure and HLA in healthy donors. Primers included in the PCR were 60 Vbeta and 13 Jbeta primers. Data came from immunoSEQ multiplex PCR; TCRdb stores just in-frame clones and leaves some out. This table holds about 130,000 clones, around 78% found once. The sequenced sample was PBMCs. The receptors come from a woman in her thirties or forties in good health and CMV-seronegative.

This chain links TRBV7-9 with TRBJ2-1; the D gene is possibly TRBD2 (6 bases). Per germline, CDR1 SEHNR and CDR2 FQNEAQ (reference sequence). Trimming shortened V by 7 bases and J by 0 bases, and 10 bases separated the two germline ends. The CDR3 totals 14 residues. This CDR3 is CASKIAVSYNEQFF. CDR3 DNA sequence: TGTGCCAGCAAAATAGCGGTCTCCTACAATGAGCAGTTCTTC.

This chain connects TRBV7-6 to TRBJ2-5; perhaps TRBD2 as D (5 bases). This CDR3 is built from 14 residues. Per the germline V gene, CDR1 is SGHVS and CDR2 is FNYEAQ. V was pared by 1 base and J by 3 bases, with 9 bases between. The CDR3 here is CASSLGGWEETQYF. CDR3 sequence (DNA): TGTGCCAGCAGCTTAGGAGGGTGGGAAGAGACCCAGTACTTC.

J is TRBJ1-2 and V is TRBV7-3; D might be TRBD1 (5 bases). Germline CDR1 SGHTA, CDR2 FQGTGA. This CDR3 region has 14 residues. Deletions cut 0 bases from V and 3 bases from J, with 8 bases between. The CDR3 DNA follows: TGTGCCAGCAGCTTAACAGGGACTGACTATGGCTACACCTTC. As protein: CASSLTGTDYGYTF.

The rearrangement links TRBV7-3 to TRBJ2-2, with D unresolved. The V gene lost 0 bases and the J gene lost 4 bases, with 3 bases spanning the gap. CDR3 length: 13 residues. CDR1 is SGHTA and CDR2 is FQGTGA in the germline V gene. CDR3 region: CASSLTSTGELFF. In DNA, the CDR3 is TGTGCCAGCAGCTTAACCTCCACCGGGGAGCTGTTTTTT.

V usage is TRBV27 and J usage is TRBJ1-2; TRBD1 aligns across 9 bases. The CDR3 extends over 15 amino acids. CDR1 MNHEY and CDR2 SMNVEV come from the germline V gene (reference sequence). Unmatched junction bases numbered 2, after V lost 2 bases and J lost 1 base. CDR3 in amino acids: CASSLTGQGNYGYTF. Here the CDR3 DNA reads TGTGCCAGCAGTTTAACGGGACAGGGTAACTATGGCTACACCTTC.